This paragraph covers one T cell receptor beta chain sequence. Its cognate antigen is unknown. The data originate from a study of radiation and T cells in renal cell carcinoma. Findings of the study overall: Top tumor clonotypes rose in blood 2 weeks post-radiation, then contracted. Without pretreatment biopsies, baseline tumor clonotype presence was undetermined.

Specified time point: blood 4 weeks post-SBRT, at nephrectomy. Treatment specified: 15 Gy SBRT to primary tumor, nephrectomy 4 weeks later. Nephrectomy followed 15 Gy stereotactic body radiation by 4 weeks. Serial blood draws occurred at baseline and 2 and 4 weeks post-SBRT. Trimming pared 3 bases from V and 9 bases from J, leaving 16 bases between. The V gene's germline CDR1 is SGDLS and CDR2 YYNGEE. This CDR3 is 14 amino acids long. Repertoires were generated with immunoSEQ multiplex PCR, while TCRdb's copy carries only in-frame clones and drops some. The sample holds just under 150,000 clones, approximately 86% seen once.

The origin of this receptor is a woman in her 50s with renal cell carcinoma. This specimen was blood, taken from a patient whose treatment included radiotherapy and nephrectomy. V gene TRBV9 combines with J gene TRBJ2-1; the D gene is possibly TRBD2 (5 bases). DNA of the CDR3: TGTGCCAGCAGCGCGGATTTACTAGTCAGTGAGCAGTTCTTC. It is translated as CASSADLLVSEQFF.